One sample yielded the 18 T cell receptor beta chains listed below, sequenced in a study of human T cells and chemical hapten exposure. The time point is: patch test 1, 2 weeks after DPC sensitization. The treatment is: therapeutic diphenylcyclopropenone sensitization with weekly scalp DPC. TCRdb re-called the RACE reads with MiXCR, one entry per CDR3 protein. The table has around 120,000 distinct CDR3 sequences, roughly an eighth seen once; the top ten hold around 0.99%. The sample was whole blood, taken in connection with sensitization to the hapten diphenylcyclopropenone (DPC). Receptor source: a man in his late teens or twenties with alopecia areata. Some clones in this sample may be carry-over from other donors' samples.

The CDR3 nucleotides read TGTGCCAGCAGCTTAGGAAGTTCACCCCTCCACTTT. Protein product: CASSLGSSPLHF. V is TRBV7-6 and J is TRBJ1-6; D call uncertain. Germline V CDR1 and CDR2: SGHVS, FNYEAQ. V dropped 1 base and J dropped 9 bases, with 4 bases sitting between them. The CDR3 is 12 residues long.

A word on this clonotype: This could be a read error, since a much larger clone is one nucleotide away. V gene TRBV14 combines with J gene TRBJ2-7, with 7 bases fitting TRBD2. Germline V gene data show CDR1 as SGHDN and CDR2 as FVKESK. This CDR3 has 13 amino acids. The CDR3 protein is CDSSGTNNYEQYF. CDR3 DNA: TGTGACAGCAGCGGGACTAACAACTACGAGCAGTACTTC. The full variable domain, in which reference TRBV14 and TRBJ2-7 provide the parts outside the CDR3, is EAGVTQFPSHSVIEKGQTVTLRCDPISGHDNLYWYRRVMGKEIKFLLHFVKESKQDESGMPNNRFLAERTGGTYSTLKVQPAELEDSGVYFCDSSGTNNYEQYFGPGTRLTVT.

This clonotype appeared many times. The chain links TRBV6-2 or TRBV6-3 to TRBJ2-5; 10 nucleotides align to TRBD2. This CDR3 has 14 residues. Trimming cost V 6 bases and J 4 bases; bases outside gene matches: 5. Looked up from germline, CDR1 is MNHEY and CDR2 is SVGEGT. CDR3 sequence: CASRGGLAAETQYF. Written as DNA, the CDR3 is TGTGCCAGCAGAGGCGGACTAGCGGCAGAGACCCAGTACTTC.

The chain carries TRBV27 and TRBJ2-1, with 12 bases that match TRBD2. The CDR3 contains 14 residues. V gave up 4 bases and J gave up 13 bases; unmatched junction bases: 8. Germline V gives CDR1 MNHEY, CDR2 SMNVEV (reference sequence). DNA of the CDR3: TGTGCCAGCAGTTGGACTAGCGGGGTTTCGGAACAGTTCTTC. Translation gives CASSWTSGVSEQFF.

In this sample, this clonotype turned up a few times. The CDR3 region is CASSYPTVSYNEQFF. CDR3 in DNA: TGTGCCAGCAGTTACCCGACAGTCTCCTACAATGAGCAGTTCTTC. V gene TRBV6-2 or TRBV6-3 combines with J gene TRBJ2-1; tentatively, D is TRBD1 (5 bases). CDR1 is MNHEY and CDR2 is SVGEGT in the germline V gene. With 2 bases removed from V and 0 bases from J, the gap between germline ends came to 8 bases. The CDR3 totals 15 residues.

Many counts were recorded for this clonotype. The chain links TRBV7-2 to TRBJ2-3, with D possibly being TRBD1 (6 bases). The ends were cut back, 4 bases at V and 4 bases at J, with 9 bases in the middle. The CDR3 is 13 residues long. Germline lookup yields CDR1 SGHTA and CDR2 FQGNSA. CDR3 nucleotides: TGTGCCAGCAGCTCTCAGGGGTCAGATACGCAGTATTTT. This gives the protein CASSSQGSDTQYF.

The chain combines TRBV12-3 or TRBV12-4 with TRBJ2-3, with D hard to call. The V end lost 3 bases, the J end lost 9 bases, and 7 bases lay between the germline ends. This CDR3 is 11 amino acids long. CDR3 in amino acids: CASSFDSTQYF. CDR3 sequence (DNA): TGTGCCAGCAGTTTTGACTCGACGCAGTATTTT.

This clonotype was counted ten times or more. V gene TRBV5-1 combines with J gene TRBJ1-5; D call uncertain. V shed 4 bases and J shed 0 bases, with 8 bases lying between them. Germline V CDR1 and CDR2: SGHRS, YFSETQ. CDR3 size: 14 residues. The CDR3 here is CASSPGVSNQPQHF. CDR3 sequence (DNA): TGCGCCAGCAGCCCCGGGGTTAGCAATCAGCCCCAGCATTTT.

This clonotype was recorded at least ten times. The J gene is TRBJ2-5, the V gene TRBV6-6; D unclear. Germline values: CDR1 MNHNY, CDR2 SVGAGI (reference sequence). The CDR3 sequence is 12 residues long. The V end was cut by 6 bases, the J end by 2 bases, with 7 bases between. The CDR3 DNA reads TGTGCCAGCAGGGCACTTCAAGAGACCCAGTACTTC. Translating gives CASRALQETQYF.

This clonotype occurred many times. This chain uses TRBV11-2 with TRBJ2-5; D unresolved. The CDR3 runs to 14 residues. V gave up 3 bases and J gave up 2 bases, with 10 bases separating them. The germline CDR1 and CDR2 sequences are SGHAT and FQNNGV. CDR3 bases: TGTGCCAGCAGCTTCGTTACAGCTCAAGAGACCCAGTACTTC. It specifies CASSFVTAQETQYF.

Many counts were recorded for this clonotype. CDR3 sequence: CALMGTQSSYNSPLHF. For the CDR3, the DNA is TGCGCCCTAATGGGCACCCAGAGCTCCTATAATTCACCCCTCCACTTT. The gene calls are TRBV23-1 and TRBJ1-6; D not resolved. TRBV23-1 has ORF status, its function being uncertain. The CDR3 covers 16 residues. Trimming pared 11 bases from V and 0 bases from J, leaving 17 bases between.

This clonotype appeared a few times. The rearrangement uses TRBV5-1 and TRBJ2-5; 11 nucleotides agree with TRBD2. J gave up 5 bases and V 0 bases, and 6 bases lay outside the gene matches. Germline V lookup: CDR1 SGHRS, CDR2 YFSETQ. The CDR3 covers 16 residues. The chain's CDR3 is CASSLEGLAETETQYF. CDR3 in DNA: TGCGCCAGCAGCTTGGAGGGACTAGCGGAGACGGAGACCCAGTACTTC.

This chain uses TRBV9 with TRBJ2-1; no firm D call. Trimming removed 0 bases from V and 9 bases from J, with 4 bases in between. This CDR3 contains 11 residues. Germline lookup yields CDR1 SGDLS and CDR2 YYNGEE. The CDR3 DNA sequence: TGTGCCAGCAGCGTAGAAGGTGAGCAGTTCTTC. Its translation is CASSVEGEQFF.

V and J are TRBV6-2 or TRBV6-3 and TRBJ2-1; 7 positions match TRBD2. This CDR3 comprises 18 residues. V shed 6 bases, J shed 0 bases, and the junction held 14 bases outside the gene matches. CDR1 and CDR2 (germline): MNHEY, SVGEGT. The CDR3 protein is CASSPDRGERSSYNEQFF. DNA of the CDR3: TGTGCCAGCAGCCCAGATCGGGGGGAAAGGAGCTCCTACAATGAGCAGTTCTTC.

In this sample, this clonotype turned up a few times. The chain recombines TRBV7-9 with TRBJ1-1, with 11 bases fitting TRBD1. Germline V lookup: CDR1 SEHNR, CDR2 FQNEAQ (reference sequence). This CDR3 contains 12 residues. The ends lost 3 bases at V and 10 bases at J; junction bases unmatched: 1. The CDR3 loop is CASSLDRGPAFF. As DNA, the CDR3 is TGTGCCAGCAGCTTGGACAGGGGGCCAGCTTTCTTT.

The CDR3 protein is CASSSPLPGATQYF. The CDR3 region has the DNA TGCGCCAGCAGCAGTCCACTCCCGGGTGCGACCCAGTACTTC. The chain has TRBV10-1 and TRBJ2-5; no clear D gene. Trimming stripped 6 bases from V and 7 bases from J, with 18 bases between. Germline CDR1 is WNHNN and CDR2 is SYGVQD (reference sequence). The CDR3 consists of 14 residues.

The sample holds many counts of this clonotype. CDR3 protein: CATSEGTRVAEKLFF. Written as DNA, the CDR3 is TGTGCCACCAGTGAGGGGACGAGGGTTGCTGAAAAACTGTTTTTT. The chain joins TRBV24-1 to TRBJ1-4; maybe TRBD1 (5 bases). Between the trimmed V and J ends, which lost 4 bases and 7 bases, there was a span of 15 bases. This CDR3 spans 15 amino acids. Per the germline V gene, CDR1 is KGHDR and CDR2 is SFDVKD.

This CDR3 is CASSRNSWDTQYF. The CDR3 DNA is TGTGCCAGCAGTCGTAATTCTTGGGATACGCAGTATTTT. The V gene is TRBV4-2, the J gene TRBJ2-3, with unresolved D. This CDR3 is built from 13 residues. Germline CDR1 LGHNA, CDR2 YNFKEQ. V lost 6 bases to trimming and J lost 6 bases, with 13 bases between them.